Below, 9 T cell receptor beta chains from the same sample are listed, as sequenced in a study of T cell repertoires in cytomegalovirus infection. TCRdb fed the reads into MiXCR, producing one record per CDR3 protein. Of under 850,000 distinct CDR3 sequences detected, 30% to 40% appear once; the ten largest clones hold around a sixth. Which antigens these TCRs recognize remains unknown. The input for sequencing was cultured PBMCs, taken from culture after CMV antigen stimulation. The receptors here all came from a human donor in good health (CMV status not recorded). Some clones in this sample may be carry-over from other donors' samples.

This clonotype was picked up many times. The chain has TRBV7-2 and TRBJ2-4; D may be TRBD2 (6 bases). V lost 6 bases to trimming and J lost 9 bases, with 21 bases between them. The germline V gene has CDR1 SGHTA and CDR2 FQGNSA. This CDR3 contains 15 residues. CDR3 DNA sequence: TGTGCCAGCAGTTCAATGGGGGGTGGTAACGGCATTCAGTACTTC. Translating gives CASSSMGGGNGIQYF.

This chain links TRBV6-1 with TRBJ1-5; 9 bases match TRBD1. Germline CDR1 reads MNHNS; CDR2 reads SASEGT. The junction had 16 bases not matched to a gene; V was cut back by 0 bases and J by 7 bases. The CDR3 consists of 19 residues. The CDR3 region has the DNA TGTGCCAGCAGTGAAGCGGGACTCGGGACAGGGATATTTGGCCAGCCCCAGCATTTT. This encodes CASSEAGLGTGIFGQPQHF.

V gene TRBV2 combines with J gene TRBJ1-2; the D is unclear. V lost 4 bases to trimming and J lost 7 bases, with 4 bases between them. Germline CDR1 reads SNHLY; CDR2 reads FYNNEI. The CDR3 sequence is 10 residues long. CDR3 loop: CASSGGGYTF. The DNA of the CDR3 is TGTGCCAGCAGTGGTGGTGGCTACACCTTC.

In its sample, this clonotype was seen a few times. The J gene is TRBJ2-7, the V gene TRBV6-2 or TRBV6-3, with 11 bases identical to TRBD2. Germline trimming cut 10 bases from V and 9 bases from J; bases unmatched to any gene: 14. The CDR3 runs to 14 residues. Germline CDR1 reads MNHEY; CDR2 reads SVGEGT. DNA of the CDR3: TGTGCCACCGCGGGGGCTAGCGGGAGGTCCGCGCAGTACTTC. It translates to CATAGASGRSAQYF.

The V gene is TRBV5-1, the J gene TRBJ1-5; the D gene is possibly TRBD1 (6 bases). The CDR3 loop spans 16 amino acids. V lost 6 bases and J 11 bases, leaving 27 bases between the germline ends. Germline CDR1 is SGHRS and CDR2 is YFSETQ. The CDR3 protein is CASTGQPRSPYESQHF. Here the CDR3 DNA reads TGCGCCAGCACTGGACAGCCAAGGAGCCCCTATGAGTCCCAGCATTTT.

This clonotype was detected only a few times. The chain carries TRBV7-2 and TRBJ2-2; D is unclear. Germline V gives CDR1 SGHTA, CDR2 FQGNSA. CDR3 size: 13 residues. The germline V and J ends were trimmed by 5 bases and 3 bases, with 7 bases remaining between them. CDR3 in DNA: TGTGCCAGCAGCCAACAGTACACCGGGGAGCTGTTTTTT. This sequence encodes CASSQQYTGELFF.

The genes are TRBV9 and TRBJ1-1, with D hard to call. The CDR3 totals 14 residues. Germline CDR1 is SGDLS and CDR2 is YYNGEE. With 3 bases removed from V and 0 bases from J, the gap between germline ends came to 9 bases. The CDR3 bases are TGTGCCAGCAGCGCGACACCTATGAACACTGAAGCTTTCTTT. Protein sequence: CASSATPMNTEAFF.

CDR3 sequence: CAISTPRRGRYEQYF. CDR3 sequence (DNA): TGTGCCATCAGCACTCCTCGGAGGGGTCGCTACGAGCAGTACTTC. The chain joins TRBV10-3 to TRBJ2-7; weak D call: TRBD2 (6 bases). V was pared by 6 bases and J by 3 bases, with 18 bases between. Germline assignment: CDR1 ENHRY and CDR2 SYGVKD. The CDR3 contains 15 residues.

This clonotype was seen at least ten times. The chain couples TRBV7-2 to TRBJ2-1; 10 bases are a match to TRBD1. Germline V gene sequence: CDR1 SGHTA, CDR2 FQGNSA. This CDR3 has 15 amino acids. V shed 5 bases, J shed 4 bases, and the junction held 5 bases outside the gene matches. The CDR3: CASSPRQGAYNEQFF. The CDR3 nucleotides read TGTGCCAGCAGCCCCAGACAGGGGGCTTACAATGAGCAGTTCTTC.